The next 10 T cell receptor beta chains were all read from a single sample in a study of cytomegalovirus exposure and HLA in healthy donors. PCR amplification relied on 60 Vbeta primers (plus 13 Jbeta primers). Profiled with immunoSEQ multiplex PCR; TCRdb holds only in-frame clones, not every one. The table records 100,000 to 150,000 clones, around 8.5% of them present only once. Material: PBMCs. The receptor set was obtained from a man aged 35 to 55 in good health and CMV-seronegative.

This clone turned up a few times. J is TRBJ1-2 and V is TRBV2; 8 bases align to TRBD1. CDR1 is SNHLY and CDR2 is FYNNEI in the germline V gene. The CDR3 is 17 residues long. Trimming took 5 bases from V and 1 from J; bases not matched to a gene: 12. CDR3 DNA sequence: TGTGCCAGCAGTAGATTAAACGCAGGGGGCAATAACTATGGCTACACCTTC. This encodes CASSRLNAGGNNYGYTF.

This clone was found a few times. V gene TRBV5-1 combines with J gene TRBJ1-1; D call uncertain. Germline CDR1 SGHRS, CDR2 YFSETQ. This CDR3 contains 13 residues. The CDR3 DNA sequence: TGCGCGAGCCATACCCGGGAGGACACTGAAGCTTTCTTT. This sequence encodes CASHTREDTEAFF.

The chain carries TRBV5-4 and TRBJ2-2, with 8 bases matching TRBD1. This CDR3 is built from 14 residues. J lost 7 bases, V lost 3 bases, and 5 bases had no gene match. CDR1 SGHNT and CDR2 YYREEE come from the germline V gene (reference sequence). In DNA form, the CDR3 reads TGTGCCAGCAGCTCAGGACAGGGTGACGGGGAGCTGTTTTTT. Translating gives CASSSGQGDGELFF.

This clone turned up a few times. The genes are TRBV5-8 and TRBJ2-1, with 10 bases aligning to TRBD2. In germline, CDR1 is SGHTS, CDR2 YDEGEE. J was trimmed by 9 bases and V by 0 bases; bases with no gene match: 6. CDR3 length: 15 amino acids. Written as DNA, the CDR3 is TGTGCCAGCAGCTTGGGTAGCGGGGGGCCCGGTGAGCAGTTCTTC. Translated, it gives CASSLGSGGPGEQFF. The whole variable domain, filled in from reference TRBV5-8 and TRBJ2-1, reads EAGVTQSPTHLIKTRGQQATLRCSPISGHTSVYWYQQALGLGLQFLLWYDEGEERNRGNFPPRFSGRQFPNYSSELNVNALELEDSALYLCASSLGSGGPGEQFFGPGTRLTVL.

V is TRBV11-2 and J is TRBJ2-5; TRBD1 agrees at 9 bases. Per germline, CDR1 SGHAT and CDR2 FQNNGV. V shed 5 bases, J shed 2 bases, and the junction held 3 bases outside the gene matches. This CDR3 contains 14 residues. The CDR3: CASSLDRGQETQYF. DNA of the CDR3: TGTGCCAGCAGCCTGGACAGGGGTCAAGAGACCCAGTACTTC.

CDR3 region: CASSPWDSSGYTF. In nucleotides, the CDR3 is TGTGCCAGCAGCCCCTGGGACAGTTCAGGCTACACCTTC. V gene TRBV7-8 combines with J gene TRBJ1-2; 7 bases are shared with TRBD1. This CDR3 contains 13 residues. Unmatched junction bases numbered 8, after V lost 5 bases and J lost 8 bases. Per germline, CDR1 SGHVS and CDR2 FQNEAQ.

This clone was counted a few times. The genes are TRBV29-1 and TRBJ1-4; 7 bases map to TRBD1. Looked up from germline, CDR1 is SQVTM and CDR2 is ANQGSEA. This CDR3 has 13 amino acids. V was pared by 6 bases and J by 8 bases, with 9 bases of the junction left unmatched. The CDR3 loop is CSVWGPGGEKLFF. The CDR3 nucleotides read TGCAGCGTCTGGGGCCCAGGGGGGGAAAAACTGTTTTTT.

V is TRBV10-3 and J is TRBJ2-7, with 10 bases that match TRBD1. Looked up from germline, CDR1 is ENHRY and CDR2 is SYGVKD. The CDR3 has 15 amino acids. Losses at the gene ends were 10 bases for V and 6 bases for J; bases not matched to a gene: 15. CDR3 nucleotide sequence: TGTGCCAGCACTGGGGACAGGGGACTTGCGGGCGAGCAGTACTTC. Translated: CASTGDRGLAGEQYF.

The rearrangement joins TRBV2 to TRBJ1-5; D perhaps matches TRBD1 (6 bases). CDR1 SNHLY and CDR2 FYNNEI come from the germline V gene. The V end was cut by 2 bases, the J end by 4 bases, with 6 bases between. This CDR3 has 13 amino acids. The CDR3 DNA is TGTGCCAGCAGTGAAAGGGGGAATCAGCCCCAGCATTTT. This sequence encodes CASSERGNQPQHF.

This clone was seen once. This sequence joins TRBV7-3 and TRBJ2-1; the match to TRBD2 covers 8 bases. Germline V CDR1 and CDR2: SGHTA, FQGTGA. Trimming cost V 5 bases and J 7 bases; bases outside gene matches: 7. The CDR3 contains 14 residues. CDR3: CASSLGGGLNEQFF. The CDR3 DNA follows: TGTGCCAGCAGCCTTGGCGGGGGGTTAAATGAGCAGTTCTTC.